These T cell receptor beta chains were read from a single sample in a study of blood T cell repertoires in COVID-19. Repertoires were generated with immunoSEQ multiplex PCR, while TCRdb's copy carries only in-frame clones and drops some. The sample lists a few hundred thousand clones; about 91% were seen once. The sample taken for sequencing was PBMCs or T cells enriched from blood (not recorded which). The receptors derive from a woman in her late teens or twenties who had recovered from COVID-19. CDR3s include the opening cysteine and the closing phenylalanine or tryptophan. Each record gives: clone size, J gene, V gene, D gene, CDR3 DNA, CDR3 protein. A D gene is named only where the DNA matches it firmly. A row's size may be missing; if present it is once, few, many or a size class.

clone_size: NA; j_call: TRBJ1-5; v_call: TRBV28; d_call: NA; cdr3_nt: TGTGCCAGCAGTTTATCTGGTTTCCCAGGGCCTAATCAGCCCCAGCATTTT; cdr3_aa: CASSLSGFPGPNQPQHF
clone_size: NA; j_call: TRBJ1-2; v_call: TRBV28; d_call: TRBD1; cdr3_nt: TGTGCCAGCAGTTTATTAGTGATGTCAGGGGGCTTTCGGTATGGCTACACCTTC; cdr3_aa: CASSLLVMSGGFRYGYTF
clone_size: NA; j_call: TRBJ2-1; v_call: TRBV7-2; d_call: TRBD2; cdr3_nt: TGTGCCAGCAGCTTAGCGAGCGCTAGCGGATACAATGAGCAGTTCTTC; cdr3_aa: CASSLASASGYNEQFF
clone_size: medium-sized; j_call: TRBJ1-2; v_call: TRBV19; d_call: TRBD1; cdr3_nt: TGTGCCAGTAGTATGGTACACGGGACAGCCTATGGCTACACCTTC; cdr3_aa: CASSMVHGTAYGYTF
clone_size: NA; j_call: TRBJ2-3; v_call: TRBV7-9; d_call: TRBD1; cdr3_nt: TGTGCCAGCAGCTCCATACAGGGGAGATCCACAGATACGCAGTATTTT; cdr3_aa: CASSSIQGRSTDTQYF
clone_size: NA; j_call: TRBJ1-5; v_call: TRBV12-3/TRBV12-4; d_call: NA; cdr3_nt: TGTGCCAGCAGTTTGACAGCCTCTCAGCCCCAGCATTTT; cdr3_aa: CASSLTASQPQHF
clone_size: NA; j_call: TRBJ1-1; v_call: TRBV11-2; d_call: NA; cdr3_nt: TGTGCCAGCAGCCCAGGACAGAAAAACACTGAAGCTTTCTTT; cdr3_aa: CASSPGQKNTEAFF
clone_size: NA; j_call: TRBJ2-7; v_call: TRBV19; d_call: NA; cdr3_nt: TGTGCCAGTAGTATCGACAGGCCCGGCGAGCAGTACTTC; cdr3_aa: CASSIDRPGEQYF
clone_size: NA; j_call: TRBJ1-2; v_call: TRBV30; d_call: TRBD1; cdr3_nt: TGTGCCTGGAGTCGGGGACAGGGATATGACTATGGCTACACCTTC; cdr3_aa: CAWSRGQGYDYGYTF
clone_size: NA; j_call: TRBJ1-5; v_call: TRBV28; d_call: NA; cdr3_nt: TGTGCCAGCAGTCAGTGGACAGACAATCAGCCCCAGCATTTT; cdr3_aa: CASSQWTDNQPQHF
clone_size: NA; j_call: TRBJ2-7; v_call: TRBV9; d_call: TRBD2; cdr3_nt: TGTGCCAGCAGCGTAGGACTAGCGTATAGCTCCTACGAGCAGTACTTC; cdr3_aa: CASSVGLAYSSYEQYF
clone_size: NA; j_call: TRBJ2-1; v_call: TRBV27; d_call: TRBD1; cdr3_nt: TGTGCCAGCAGCGCGACAGGGAATGAGCAGTTCTTC; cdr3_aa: CASSATGNEQFF
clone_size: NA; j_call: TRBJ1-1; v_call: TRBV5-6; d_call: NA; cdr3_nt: TGTGCCAGCAGCTTGTTTTTAAGGCGGCAGGGGTTATTGAACACTGAAGCTTTCTTT; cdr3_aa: CASSLFLRRQGLLNTEAFF
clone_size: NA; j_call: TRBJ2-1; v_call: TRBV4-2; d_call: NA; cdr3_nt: TGTGCCAGCAGCCAAGAGGCTAGTTCTCCCTACAATGAGCAGTTCTTC; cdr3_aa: CASSQEASSPYNEQFF
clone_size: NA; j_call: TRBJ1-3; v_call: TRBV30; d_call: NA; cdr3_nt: TGTGCCTGGACCTCGGACTATGCCTCTGGAAACACCATATATTTT; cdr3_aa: CAWTSDYASGNTIYF
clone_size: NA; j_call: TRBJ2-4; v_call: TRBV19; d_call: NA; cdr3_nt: TGTGCCAGTAGCCGAATACAGGGTTCAGCCAAAAACATTCAGTACTTC; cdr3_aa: CASSRIQGSAKNIQYF
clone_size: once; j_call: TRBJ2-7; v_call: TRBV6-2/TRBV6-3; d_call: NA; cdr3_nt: TGTGCCAGCAGTTACTCGTTAGCGTGGCCCTACGAGCAGTACTTC; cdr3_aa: CASSYSLAWPYEQYF
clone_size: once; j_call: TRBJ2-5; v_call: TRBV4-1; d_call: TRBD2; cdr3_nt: TGCGCCAGCAGCCAAGATGGTCTAGCGGGGGAAGAGACCCAGTACTTC; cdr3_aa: CASSQDGLAGEETQYF
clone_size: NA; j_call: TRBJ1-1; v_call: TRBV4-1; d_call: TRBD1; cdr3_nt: TGCGCCAGCAGCCCTGGACAGGCTATGAACACTGAAGCTTTCTTT; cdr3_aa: CASSPGQAMNTEAFF
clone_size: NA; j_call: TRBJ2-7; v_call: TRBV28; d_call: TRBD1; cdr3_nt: TGTGCCAGCAGTTTACCGGACAGGGGGCGATTTTTACTATACGAGCAGTACTTC; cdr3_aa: CASSLPDRGRFLLYEQYF
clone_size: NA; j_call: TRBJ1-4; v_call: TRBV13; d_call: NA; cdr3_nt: TGTGCCAGCAGTCTCATCCGGGGTAGTGAAAAACTGTTTTTT; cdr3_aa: CASSLIRGSEKLFF
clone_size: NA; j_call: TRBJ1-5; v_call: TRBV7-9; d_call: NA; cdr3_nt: TGTGCCAGCAGCTTAGTGGGAGGCGTGTCGCCCCAGCATTTT; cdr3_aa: CASSLVGGVSPQHF
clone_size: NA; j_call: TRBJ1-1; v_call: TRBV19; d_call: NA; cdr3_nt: TGTGCCAGTAGTACGACAGCGAACACTGAAGCTTTCTTT; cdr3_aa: CASSTTANTEAFF
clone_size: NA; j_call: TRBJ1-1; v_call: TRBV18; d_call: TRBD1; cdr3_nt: TGTGCCAGCTCACCACAAGGGACAGAGAACACTGAAGCTTTCTTT; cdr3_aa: CASSPQGTENTEAFF